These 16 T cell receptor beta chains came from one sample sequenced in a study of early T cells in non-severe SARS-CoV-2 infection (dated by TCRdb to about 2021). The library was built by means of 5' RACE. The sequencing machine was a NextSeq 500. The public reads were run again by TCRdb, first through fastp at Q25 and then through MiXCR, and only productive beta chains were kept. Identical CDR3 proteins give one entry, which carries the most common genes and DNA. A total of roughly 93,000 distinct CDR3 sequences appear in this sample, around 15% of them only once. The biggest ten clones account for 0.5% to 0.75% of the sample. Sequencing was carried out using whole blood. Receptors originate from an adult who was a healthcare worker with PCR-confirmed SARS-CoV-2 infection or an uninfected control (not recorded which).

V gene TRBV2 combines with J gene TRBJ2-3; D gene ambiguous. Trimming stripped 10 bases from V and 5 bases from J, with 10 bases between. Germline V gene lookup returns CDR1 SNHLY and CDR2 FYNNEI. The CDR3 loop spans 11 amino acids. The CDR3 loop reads CATKEQDTQYF. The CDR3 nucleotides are TGTGCCACCAAAGAACAAGATACGCAGTATTTT. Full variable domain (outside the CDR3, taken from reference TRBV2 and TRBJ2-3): EPEVTQTPSHQVTQMGQEVILRCVPISNHLYFYWYRQILGQKVEFLVSFYNNEISEKSEIFDDQFSVERPDGSNFTLKIRSTKLEDSAMYFCATKEQDTQYFGPGTRLTVL.

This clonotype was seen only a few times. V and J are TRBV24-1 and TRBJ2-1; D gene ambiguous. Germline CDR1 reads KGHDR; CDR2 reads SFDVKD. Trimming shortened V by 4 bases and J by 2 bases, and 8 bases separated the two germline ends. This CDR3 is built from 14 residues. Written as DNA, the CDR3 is TGTGCCACCAGTGAGGTGGGGACCTACAATGAGCAGTTCTTC. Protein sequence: CATSEVGTYNEQFF.

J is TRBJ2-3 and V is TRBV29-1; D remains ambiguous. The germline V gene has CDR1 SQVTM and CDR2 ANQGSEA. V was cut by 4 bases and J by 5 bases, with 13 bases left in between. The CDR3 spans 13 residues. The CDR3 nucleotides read TGCAGCGTTGGTCGTCAGGTAGGAGATACGCAGTATTTT. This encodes CSVGRQVGDTQYF.

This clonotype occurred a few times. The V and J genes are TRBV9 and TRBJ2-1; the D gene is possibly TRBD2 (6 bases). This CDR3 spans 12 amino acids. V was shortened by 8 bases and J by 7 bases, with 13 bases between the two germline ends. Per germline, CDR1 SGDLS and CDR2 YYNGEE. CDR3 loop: CASSTGVNEQFF. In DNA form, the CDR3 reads TGTGCCAGTTCAACGGGGGTAAATGAGCAGTTCTTC.

The CDR3 bases are TGTGCCAGCAGCTTAGATTGGCAAAGAGGGGAGCTGTTTTTT. This translates into CASSLDWQRGELFF. The chain recombines TRBV11-2 with TRBJ2-2, with D unresolved. The CDR3 is 14 amino acids. Germline CDR1 and CDR2: SGHAT and FQNNGV. V was pared by 0 bases and J by 8 bases, with 10 bases between.

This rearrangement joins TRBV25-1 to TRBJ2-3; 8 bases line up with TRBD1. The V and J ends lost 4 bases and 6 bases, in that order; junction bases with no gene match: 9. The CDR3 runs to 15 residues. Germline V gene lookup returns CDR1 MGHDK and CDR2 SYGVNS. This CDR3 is CASSGWTGNRDTQYF. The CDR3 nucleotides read TGTGCCAGCAGTGGCTGGACAGGGAATCGGGATACGCAGTATTTT. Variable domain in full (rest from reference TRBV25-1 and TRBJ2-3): EADIYQTPRYLVIGTGKKITLECSQTMGHDKMYWYQQDPGMELHLIHYSYGVNSTEKGDLSSESTVSRIRTEHFPLTLESARPSHTSQYLCASSGWTGNRDTQYFGPGTRLTVL.

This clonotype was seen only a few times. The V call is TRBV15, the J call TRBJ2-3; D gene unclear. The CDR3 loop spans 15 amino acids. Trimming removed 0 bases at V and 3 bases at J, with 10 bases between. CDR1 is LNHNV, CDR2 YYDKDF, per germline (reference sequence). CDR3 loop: CATSREGDVTDTQYF. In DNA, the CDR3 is TGTGCCACCAGCAGAGAAGGAGATGTTACAGATACGCAGTATTTT.

The CDR3 DNA follows: TGTGCCAGCAGCTGGGGAAATCAGCCCCAGCATTTT. It encodes CASSWGNQPQHF. The chain combines TRBV7-9 with TRBJ1-5; D unresolved. CDR3 length: 12 residues. The V end was cut by 4 bases, the J end by 4 bases, with 5 bases between. The germline V gene has CDR1 SEHNR and CDR2 FQNEAQ (reference sequence).

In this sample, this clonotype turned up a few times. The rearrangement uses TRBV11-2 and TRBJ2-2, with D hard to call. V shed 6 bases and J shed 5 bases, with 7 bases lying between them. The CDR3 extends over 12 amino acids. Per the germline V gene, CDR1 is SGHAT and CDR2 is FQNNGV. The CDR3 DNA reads TGTGCCAGCAGGTTCGGTACCGGGGAGCTGTTTTTT. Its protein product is CASRFGTGELFF. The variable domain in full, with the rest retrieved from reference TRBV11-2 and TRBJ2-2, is EAGVAQSPRYKIIEKRQSVAFWCNPISGHATLYWYQQILGQGPKLLIQFQNNGVVDDSQLPKDRFSAERLKGVDSTLKIQPAKLEDSAVYLCASRFGTGELFFGEGSRLTVL.

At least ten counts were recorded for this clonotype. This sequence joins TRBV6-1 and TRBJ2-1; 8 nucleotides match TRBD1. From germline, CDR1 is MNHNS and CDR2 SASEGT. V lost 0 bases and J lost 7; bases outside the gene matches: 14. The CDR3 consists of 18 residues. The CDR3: CASSEAPLQGGTGNEQFF. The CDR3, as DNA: TGTGCCAGCAGTGAAGCACCCTTACAGGGGGGAACGGGGAATGAGCAGTTCTTC.

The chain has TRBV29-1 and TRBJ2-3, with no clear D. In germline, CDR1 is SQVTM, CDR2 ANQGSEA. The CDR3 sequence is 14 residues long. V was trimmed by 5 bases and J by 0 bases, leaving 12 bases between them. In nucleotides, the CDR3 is TGCAGCGTTTTAAGGCGTACTAGCACAGATACGCAGTATTTT. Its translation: CSVLRRTSTDTQYF.

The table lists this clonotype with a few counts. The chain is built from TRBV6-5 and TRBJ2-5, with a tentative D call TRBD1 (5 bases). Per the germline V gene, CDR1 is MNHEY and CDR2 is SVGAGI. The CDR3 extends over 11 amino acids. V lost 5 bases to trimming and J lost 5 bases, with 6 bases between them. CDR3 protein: CASSQGETQYF. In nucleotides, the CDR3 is TGTGCCAGCAGTCAGGGTGAGACCCAGTACTTC.

CDR3 DNA sequence: TGCAGTGCTAGAGGCCCGGGGCAGGGATTAGATACGCAGTATTTT. This sequence encodes CSARGPGQGLDTQYF. The rearrangement uses TRBV20-1 and TRBJ2-3, with D possibly being TRBD1 or TRBD2 (5 bases each). From germline, CDR1 is DFQATT and CDR2 SNEGSKA (reference sequence). Between the trimmed V and J ends, which lost 1 base and 5 bases, there was a span of 16 bases. This CDR3 comprises 15 residues.

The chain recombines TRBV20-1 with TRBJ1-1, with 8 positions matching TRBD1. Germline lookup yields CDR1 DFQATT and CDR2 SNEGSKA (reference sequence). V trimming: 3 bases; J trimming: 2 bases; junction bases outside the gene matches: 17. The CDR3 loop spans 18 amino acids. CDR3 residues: CSARGPRARGLVNTEAFF. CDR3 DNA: TGCAGTGCTAGGGGGCCACGGGCCAGGGGGCTGGTCAACACTGAAGCTTTCTTT.

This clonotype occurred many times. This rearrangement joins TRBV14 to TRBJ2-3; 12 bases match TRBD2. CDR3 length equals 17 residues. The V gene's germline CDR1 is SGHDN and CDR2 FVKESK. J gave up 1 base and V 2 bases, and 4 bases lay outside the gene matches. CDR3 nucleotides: TGTGCCAGCAGCCAACTAGCGGGGGGGCGAGGCACAGATACGCAGTATTTT. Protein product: CASSQLAGGRGTDTQYF.

The DNA for the CDR3 is TGTGCCAGCAGTTCGTCGGGTAGCTCCCAAGAGACCCAGTACTTC. Its translation is CASSSSGSSQETQYF. The chain links TRBV6-5 to TRBJ2-5; D unresolved. The CDR3 is 15 amino acids. V lost 4 bases and J lost 1, with 13 bases in between. Germline-derived CDR1 and CDR2 are MNHEY and SVGAGI.